Listed below are T cell receptor beta chains from one sample, sequenced in a study of shared clonotypes between healthy human individuals. The table came from immunoSEQ multiplex PCR; TCRdb's copy has only in-frame clones and leaves some out. The sample yields roughly 2.2 million clones, 85% to 95% seen once. The specimen was naive CD4+ T cells from PBMCs. The source is a young man in good health. Some clones in this sample may be carry-over from other donors' samples. The CDR3 runs from the conserved cysteine through the conserved F or W. A D gene is named only where the DNA matches it firmly. Clone size, where shown, is once, few, many, or a class for clones that have expanded.

J: TRBJ1-6; D: TRBD1; V: TRBV30; size: NA; DNA: TGTGCCTGGAGTGCCCTCCTGGGACAGGGGAATTCACCCCTCCACTTT; CDR3: CAWSALLGQGNSPLHF
J: TRBJ1-2; D: NA; V: TRBV9; size: NA; DNA: TGTGCCAGCCAAGCGTACGGTGGGGGCGCAGATGGCTACACCTTC; CDR3: CASQAYGGGADGYTF
J: TRBJ1-1; D: NA; V: TRBV18; size: NA; DNA: TGTGCCAGCTCATTCCAGGGACGGACCAACACTGAAGCTTTCTTT; CDR3: CASSFQGRTNTEAFF
J: TRBJ2-2; D: TRBD2; V: TRBV19; size: NA; DNA: TGTGCCAGTAGGCTAGCGGGAGGGCCTAACACCGGGGAGCTGTTTTTT; CDR3: CASRLAGGPNTGELFF
J: TRBJ1-4; D: TRBD1; V: TRBV6-6; size: NA; DNA: TGTGCCAGCAGTTCTCTAACAGGGGGAACTAATGAAAAACTGTTTTTT; CDR3: CASSSLTGGTNEKLFF
J: TRBJ2-5; D: TRBD1; V: TRBV5-1; size: NA; DNA: TGCGCCAGCAGCTTGTTTTCCCAAGGACAGGCTAAAGAGACCCAGTACTTC; CDR3: CASSLFSQGQAKETQYF
J: TRBJ2-1; D: TRBD1; V: TRBV30; size: NA; DNA: TGTGCCTGGGAGACAGGGGTCGAGCAGTTCTTC; CDR3: CAWETGVEQFF
J: TRBJ2-7; D: NA; V: TRBV10-3; size: NA; DNA: TGTGCCATCAGTGCCGATAGCGGTTACGAGCAGTACTTC; CDR3: CAISADSGYEQYF
J: TRBJ2-3; D: NA; V: TRBV5-6; size: NA; DNA: TGTGCCAGCAGCCGGAAGGGGGTGTACACAGATACGCAGTATTTT; CDR3: CASSRKGVYTDTQYF
J: TRBJ1-4; D: NA; V: TRBV10-2; size: once; DNA: TGCGCCAGCAGTGAGGCGGTTCCTGGCGAAAAACTGTTTTTT; CDR3: CASSEAVPGEKLFF
J: TRBJ2-3; D: NA; V: TRBV7-2; size: NA; DNA: TGTGCCAGCAGCCCATTCACAGATACGCAGTATTTT; CDR3: CASSPFTDTQYF
J: TRBJ1-4; D: TRBD1; V: TRBV5-4; size: once; DNA: TGTGCCAGCAGCTTAACAGGGGAAGGCGAAAAACTGTTTTTT; CDR3: CASSLTGEGEKLFF
J: TRBJ2-5; D: TRBD2; V: TRBV7-3; size: NA; DNA: TGTGCCAGCAGCCTGGGACTAGCGTACCAAGAGACCCAGTACTTC; CDR3: CASSLGLAYQETQYF
J: TRBJ1-2; D: NA; V: TRBV27; size: NA; DNA: TGTGCCAGCAGTTTAGGGAACGGGGCTAACTATGGCTACACCTTC; CDR3: CASSLGNGANYGYTF
J: TRBJ1-5; D: NA; V: TRBV19; size: NA; DNA: TGTGCCAGTAGCCCTCGGACAGATAGCAATCAGCCCCAGCATTTT; CDR3: CASSPRTDSNQPQHF
J: TRBJ2-7; D: NA; V: TRBV5-1; size: NA; DNA: TGCGCCAGCAGCTTGGGACTGGGGGGACAGCGCCGCTCCTACGAGCAGTACTTC; CDR3: CASSLGLGGQRRSYEQYF
J: TRBJ2-7; D: NA; V: TRBV18; size: NA; DNA: TGTGCCAGCTCACCACCGTCACCTAGCGAATCCTACGAGCAGTACTTC; CDR3: CASSPPSPSESYEQYF
J: TRBJ2-3; D: NA; V: TRBV7-8; size: NA; DNA: TGTGCCAGCAGCACACGAGCAAGCACAGATACGCAGTATTTT; CDR3: CASSTRASTDTQYF
J: TRBJ1-1; D: TRBD1; V: TRBV27; size: NA; DNA: TGTGCCAGCAGTTTCCGCCGACAGGGGGGGATCGGTTCCCGGGGGAATGAAGCTTTCTTT; CDR3: CASSFRRQGGIGSRGNEAFF
J: TRBJ2-1; D: NA; V: TRBV5-1; size: once; DNA: TGCGCCAGCAGCTTGGGTGCTAGCTCTTCCTACAATGAGCAGTTCTTC; CDR3: CASSLGASSSYNEQFF
J: TRBJ1-5; D: NA; V: TRBV2; size: NA; DNA: TGTGCCAGCAGCCCGAGGTGGGGGCCCCAGGAGCCCCAGCATTTT; CDR3: CASSPRWGPQEPQHF
J: TRBJ1-4; D: NA; V: TRBV9; size: NA; DNA: TGTGCCAGCAGCGCATACGACAGGGAAAAACTGTTTTTT; CDR3: CASSAYDREKLFF
J: TRBJ1-5; D: TRBD1; V: TRBV15; size: NA; DNA: TGTGCCACCTCCCGAGAGCGGGACAGTTTAAATCAGCCCCAGCATTTT; CDR3: CATSRERDSLNQPQHF
J: TRBJ1-2; D: TRBD1; V: TRBV30; size: NA; DNA: TGTGCCTGGACAGGGGGAGACTATGGCTACACCTTC; CDR3: CAWTGGDYGYTF
J: TRBJ1-3; D: NA; V: TRBV30; size: NA; DNA: TGTGCCTGGAGTGTACTTGCCGGAAACACCATATATTTT; CDR3: CAWSVLAGNTIYF
J: TRBJ2-7; D: NA; V: TRBV9; size: NA; DNA: TGTGCCAGCAGCGTAGGCTACGAGCAGTACTTC; CDR3: CASSVGYEQYF
J: TRBJ2-7; D: NA; V: TRBV5-1; size: NA; DNA: TGCGCCAGCAGCGACAAGGGGCACGATAAGGGGACTTCAGCCTACGAGCAGTACTTC; CDR3: CASSDKGHDKGTSAYEQYF
J: TRBJ2-5; D: TRBD2; V: TRBV5-5; size: NA; DNA: TGTGCCAGCAGCTTGTTCCGGGAGGGTGAGACCCAGTACTTC; CDR3: CASSLFREGETQYF
J: TRBJ2-1; D: TRBD1; V: TRBV28; size: once; DNA: TGTGCCAGCAGTATCGGACAGGGGAGGAACTCCTACAATGAGCAGTTCTTC; CDR3: CASSIGQGRNSYNEQFF
J: TRBJ1-2; D: NA; V: TRBV6-6; size: NA; DNA: TGTGCCAGCATTGATGGAGTGGTACAGGGCTACACCTTC; CDR3: CASIDGVVQGYTF
J: TRBJ2-3; D: TRBD2; V: TRBV7-7; size: NA; DNA: TGTGCCAGCAGCCCCCGGGGGGGATCAGATACGCAGTATTTT; CDR3: CASSPRGGSDTQYF
J: TRBJ2-3; D: NA; V: TRBV5-1; size: NA; DNA: TGCGCCAGCAAGGCCCGGACTGGTCGTTACACAGATACGCAGTATTTT; CDR3: CASKARTGRYTDTQYF
J: TRBJ2-1; D: NA; V: TRBV18; size: NA; DNA: TGTGCCAGCTCACCCTCTAGATACAATGAGCAGTTCTTC; CDR3: CASSPSRYNEQFF
J: TRBJ1-2; D: NA; V: TRBV11-2; size: few; DNA: TGTGCCAGCAGCTGGGGAGGGGATGGCTACACCTTC; CDR3: CASSWGGDGYTF
J: TRBJ1-5; D: TRBD1; V: TRBV10-3; size: NA; DNA: TGTGCGACCAGGGGGGACAGTTATTCCAATCAGCCCCAGCATTTT; CDR3: CATRGDSYSNQPQHF
J: TRBJ2-6; D: TRBD1; V: TRBV5-1; size: NA; DNA: TGCGCCAGCAGCTTGACAACAGGGGCTTCTGGGGCCAACGTCCTGACTTTC; CDR3: CASSLTTGASGANVLTF
J: TRBJ2-7; D: TRBD1; V: TRBV28; size: NA; DNA: TGTGCCAGCAGTTCCCCAGGGACAGGGGAAGGGCAGTACTTC; CDR3: CASSSPGTGEGQYF